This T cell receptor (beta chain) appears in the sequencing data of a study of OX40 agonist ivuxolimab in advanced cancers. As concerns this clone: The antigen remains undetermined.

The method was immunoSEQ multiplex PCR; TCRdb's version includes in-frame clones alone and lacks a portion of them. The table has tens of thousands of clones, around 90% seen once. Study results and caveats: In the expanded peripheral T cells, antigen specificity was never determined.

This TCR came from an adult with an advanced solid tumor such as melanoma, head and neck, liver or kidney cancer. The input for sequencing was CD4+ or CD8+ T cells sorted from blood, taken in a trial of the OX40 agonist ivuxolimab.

The CDR3 reads CASKGDIGPEQYV. The CDR3 region has the DNA TGTGCCAGCAAAGGTGACATCGGACCCGAGCAGTACGTC. V and J are TRBV2 and TRBJ2-7, with D unclear. Germline CDR1 is SNHLY and CDR2 is FYNNEI. The CDR3 totals 13 residues. The V end lost 7 bases, the J end lost 6 bases, and 16 bases lay between the germline ends.